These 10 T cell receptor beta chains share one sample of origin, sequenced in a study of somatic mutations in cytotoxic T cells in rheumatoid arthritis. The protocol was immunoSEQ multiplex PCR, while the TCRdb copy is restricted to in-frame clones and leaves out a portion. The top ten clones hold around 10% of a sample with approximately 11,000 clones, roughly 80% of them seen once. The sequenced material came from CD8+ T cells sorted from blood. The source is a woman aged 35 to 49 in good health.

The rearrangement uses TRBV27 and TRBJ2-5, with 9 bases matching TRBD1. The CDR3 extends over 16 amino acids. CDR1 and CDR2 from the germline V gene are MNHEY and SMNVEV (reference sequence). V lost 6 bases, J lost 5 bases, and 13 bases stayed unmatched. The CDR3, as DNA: TGTGCCAGCAGACCCGATGTAAGGGGACAGGGCGAGACCCAGTACTTC. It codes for CASRPDVRGQGETQYF.

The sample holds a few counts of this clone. CDR3 in amino acids: CAKPPHRTYNEQFF. CDR3 nucleotides: TGTGCCAAACCCCCTCATAGGACATACAATGAGCAGTTCTTC. The rearrangement links TRBV19 to TRBJ2-1, with D perhaps matching TRBD1 (5 bases). From germline, CDR1 is LNHDA and CDR2 SQIVND (reference sequence). This CDR3 comprises 14 residues. Trimming took off 10 bases at V and 4 bases at J, with 17 bases between the two ends.

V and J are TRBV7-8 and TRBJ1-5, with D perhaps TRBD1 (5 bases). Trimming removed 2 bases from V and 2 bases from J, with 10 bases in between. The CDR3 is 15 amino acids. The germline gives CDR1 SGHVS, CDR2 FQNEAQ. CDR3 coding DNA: TGTGCCAGCAGCTTATGGGGGGAGGGCAATCAGCCCCAGCATTTT. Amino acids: CASSLWGEGNQPQHF.

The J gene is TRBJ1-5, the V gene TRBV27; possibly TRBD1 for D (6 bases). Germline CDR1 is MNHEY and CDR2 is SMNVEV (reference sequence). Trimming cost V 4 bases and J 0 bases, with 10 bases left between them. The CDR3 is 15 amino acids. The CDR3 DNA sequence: TGTGCCAGCAGTTATGGCAGGGGTAGCAATCAGCCCCAGCATTTT. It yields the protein CASSYGRGSNQPQHF.

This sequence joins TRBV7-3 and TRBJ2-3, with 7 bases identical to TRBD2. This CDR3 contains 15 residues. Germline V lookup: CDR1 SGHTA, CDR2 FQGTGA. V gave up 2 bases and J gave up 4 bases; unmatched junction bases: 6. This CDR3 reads CASSLGAGEADTQYF. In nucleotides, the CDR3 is TGTGCCAGCAGCTTAGGCGCGGGAGAGGCAGATACGCAGTATTTT.

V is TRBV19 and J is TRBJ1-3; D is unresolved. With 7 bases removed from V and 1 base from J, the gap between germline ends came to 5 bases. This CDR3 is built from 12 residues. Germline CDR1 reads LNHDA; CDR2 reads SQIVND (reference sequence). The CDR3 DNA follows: TGTGCCAGTATAGCGTCTGGAAACACCATATATTTT. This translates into CASIASGNTIYF.

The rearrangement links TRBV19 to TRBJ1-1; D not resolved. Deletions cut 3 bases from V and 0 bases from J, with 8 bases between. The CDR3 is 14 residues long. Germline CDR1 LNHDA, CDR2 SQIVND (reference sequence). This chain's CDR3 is CASSIAGMNTEAFF. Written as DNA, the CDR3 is TGTGCCAGTAGTATTGCTGGGATGAACACTGAAGCTTTCTTT. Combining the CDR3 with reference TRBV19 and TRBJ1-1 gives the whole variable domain DGGITQSPKYLFRKEGQNVTLSCEQNLNHDAMYWYRQDPGQGLRLIYYSQIVNDFQKGDIAEGYSVSREKKESFPLTVTSAQKNPTAFYLCASSIAGMNTEAFFGQGTRLTVV.

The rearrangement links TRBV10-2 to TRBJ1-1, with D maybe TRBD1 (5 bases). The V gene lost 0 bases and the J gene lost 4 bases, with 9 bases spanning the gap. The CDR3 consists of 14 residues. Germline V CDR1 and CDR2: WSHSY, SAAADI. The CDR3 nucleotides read TGCGCCAGCAGTGAGTCGAGGGGAATCACTGAAGCTTTCTTT. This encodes CASSESRGITEAFF.

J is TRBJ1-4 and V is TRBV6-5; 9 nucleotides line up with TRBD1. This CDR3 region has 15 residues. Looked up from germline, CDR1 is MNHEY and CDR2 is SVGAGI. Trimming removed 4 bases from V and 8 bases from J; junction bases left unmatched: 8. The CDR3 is CASSSLTGGDEKLFF. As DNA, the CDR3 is TGTGCCAGCAGTTCCTTGACAGGGGGAGACGAAAAACTGTTTTTT.

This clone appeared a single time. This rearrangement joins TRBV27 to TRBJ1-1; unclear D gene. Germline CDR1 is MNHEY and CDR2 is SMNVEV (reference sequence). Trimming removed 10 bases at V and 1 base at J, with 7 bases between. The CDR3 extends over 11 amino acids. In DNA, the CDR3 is TGTGCCACCCGCCGGAACACTGAAGCTTTCTTT. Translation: CATRRNTEAFF.